The 18 T cell receptor beta chains below come from one sample, sequenced in a study of T cell responses to AZD1222 COVID-19 vaccine. The table came from immunoSEQ multiplex PCR; TCRdb's copy has only in-frame clones and leaves some out. The sample has 150,000 to 160,000 clones; about nine tenths are singletons. The sequences come from peripheral blood, collected on day 0 of AZD1222 vaccination. Receptors originate from an adult in good health.

V is TRBV6-2 or TRBV6-3 and J is TRBJ1-6, with D maybe TRBD1 (5 bases). The CDR3 is 16 amino acids. CDR1 MNHEY and CDR2 SVGEGT come from the germline V gene. V lost 2 bases and J lost 9, with 17 bases in between. For the CDR3, the DNA is TGTGCCAGCAGTTACCTGGGACCGCCCGGCGGTTCACCCCTCCACTTT. Its translation is CASSYLGPPGGSPLHF.

The chain combines TRBV29-1 with TRBJ1-5, with D possibly being TRBD1 (5 bases). The CDR3 loop spans 11 amino acids. In germline, CDR1 is SQVTM, CDR2 ANQGSEA. Trimming shortened V by 2 bases and J by 11 bases, and 10 bases separated the two germline ends. CDR3 DNA sequence: TGCAGCGTTGAATCCGCGGGGGCCCAGCATTTT. It specifies CSVESAGAQHF.

In its sample, this clone was seen once. The rearrangement uses TRBV2 and TRBJ1-2; D is unresolved. CDR1 and CDR2 (germline): SNHLY, FYNNEI. Trimming cost V 0 bases and J 2 bases, with 19 bases left between them. The CDR3 consists of 18 residues. Here the CDR3 DNA reads TGTGCCAGCAGTGAAGCGCTTTCCACCAAGTCTTACAACTATGGCTACACCTTC. Amino acids: CASSEALSTKSYNYGYTF.

V usage is TRBV11-3 and J usage is TRBJ1-6, with D perhaps matching TRBD1 (5 bases). This CDR3 contains 13 residues. The V end was cut by 1 base, the J end by 12 bases, with 10 bases between. Germline assignment: CDR1 SGHNT and CDR2 YENEEA. CDR3 region: CASSLGLGEPLHF. Written as DNA, the CDR3 is TGTGCCAGCAGCTTAGGGCTAGGGGAACCCCTCCACTTT.

The chain carries TRBV7-2 and TRBJ1-2; D is possibly TRBD1 (5 bases). Germline-derived CDR1 and CDR2 are SGHTA and FQGNSA. V was trimmed by 1 base and J by 0 bases, leaving 9 bases between them. There are 15 residues in the CDR3. CDR3 sequence (DNA): TGTGCCAGCAGCTTAGTGGGACTCTCTAACTATGGCTACACCTTC. This sequence encodes CASSLVGLSNYGYTF.

The rearrangement links TRBV5-1 to TRBJ1-3; D remains ambiguous. V was clipped by 5 bases and J by 2 bases, with 11 bases between them. Germline loops: CDR1 SGHRS, CDR2 YFSETQ. This CDR3 is 14 amino acids long. The CDR3 DNA is TGCGCCAGCAGTACCGGCGACACTGGAAACACCATATATTTT. Residues: CASSTGDTGNTIYF.

The rearrangement links TRBV4-3 to TRBJ1-2; no firm D call. Germline CDR1 LGHNA, CDR2 YSLEER. The CDR3 is made up of 13 amino acids. V was cut by 6 bases and J by 2 bases, with 10 bases left in between. The DNA for the CDR3 is TGCGCCAGCAGGCAGGCTTTAAACTATGGCTACACCTTC. Amino acid sequence: CASRQALNYGYTF.

This clone was counted only a few times. This chain joins TRBV7-8 and TRBJ2-1; 9 positions agree with TRBD2. Per germline, CDR1 SGHVS and CDR2 FQNEAQ. V lost 11 bases to trimming and J lost 3 bases; unmatched junction nucleotides: 14. The CDR3 covers 16 residues. CDR3 DNA sequence: TGTGCCTCCCGGCTAGCGGGAAGTGGGATCTACAATGAGCAGTTCTTC. Translating gives CASRLAGSGIYNEQFF.

V gene TRBV30 combines with J gene TRBJ1-3; D gene unclear. CDR3 length equals 11 residues. In germline, CDR1 is GTSNPN, CDR2 SVGIG (reference sequence). Trimming left V 5 bases short and J 1 base short, with 3 bases between. The CDR3 coding sequence is TGTGCCTGGGGGTCTGGAAACACCATATATTTT. It encodes CAWGSGNTIYF.

This clone has a single count. V and J are TRBV3-1 (or the pseudogene TRBV3-2) and TRBJ2-3; 7 nucleotides match TRBD2. The CDR3 consists of 14 residues. Germline V gives CDR1 LGHDT, CDR2 YNNKEL (reference sequence). The ends lost 1 base at V and 14 bases at J; junction bases unmatched: 12. The CDR3 loop reads CASSQGLAGYAPYF. The CDR3 bases are TGTGCCAGCAGCCAAGGACTAGCAGGATACGCCCCGTATTTT.

The chain joins TRBV28 to TRBJ2-1; maybe TRBD2 (5 bases). The germline V and J ends were trimmed by 3 bases and 9 bases, with 27 bases remaining between them. Germline values: CDR1 MDHEN, CDR2 SYDVKM. The CDR3 runs to 18 residues. CDR3 amino acids: CASSFVSGLASRRGEQFF. CDR3 coding DNA: TGTGCCAGCAGTTTCGTTTCTGGGTTAGCTTCTCGCCGGGGTGAGCAGTTCTTC.

The gene calls are TRBV5-1 and TRBJ1-1; D perhaps matches TRBD1 (6 bases). Germline V lookup: CDR1 SGHRS, CDR2 YFSETQ. The CDR3 sequence is 14 residues long. V dropped 7 bases and J dropped 4 bases, with 17 bases sitting between them. In DNA, the CDR3 is TGCGCCAGCGCCGTAGGGGGGGCGGGCACTGAAGCTTTCTTT. Its translation is CASAVGGAGTEAFF.

The V and J genes are TRBV5-5 and TRBJ1-2; 7 bases are shared with TRBD1. The germline gives CDR1 SGHKS, CDR2 YYEKEE (reference sequence). The CDR3 runs 18 residues. With V trimmed by 0 bases and J by 3 bases, 14 bases remained unmatched. The CDR3 protein is CASSLVRDRVLVDYGYTF. In DNA form, the CDR3 reads TGTGCCAGCAGCTTGGTAAGGGACAGAGTCCTTGTAGACTATGGCTACACCTTC. The full variable domain, its missing parts supplied by reference TRBV5-5 and TRBJ1-2, is DAGVTQSPTHLIKTRGQQVTLRCSPISGHKSVSWYQQVLGQGPQFIFQYYEKEERGRGNFPDRFSARQFPNYSSELNVNALLLGDSALYLCASSLVRDRVLVDYGYTFGSGTRLTVV.

The chain employs TRBV25-1 and TRBJ2-2, with D unclear. The germline gives CDR1 MGHDK, CDR2 SYGVNS. CDR3 length equals 11 residues. Between the trimmed V and J ends, which lost 10 bases and 7 bases, there was a span of 10 bases. CDR3 sequence: CAIGRVGELFF. As DNA, the CDR3 is TGTGCCATCGGTAGGGTCGGGGAGCTGTTTTTT.

This chain links TRBV19 with TRBJ1-1; tentative D call: TRBD1 (6 bases). CDR1 is LNHDA, CDR2 SQIVND, per germline (reference sequence). Between the trimmed V and J ends, which lost 4 bases and 0 bases, there was a span of 15 bases. The CDR3 spans 16 residues. The CDR3 spells CASSRGGYGMNTEAFF. The CDR3 nucleotides read TGTGCCAGTAGTAGAGGGGGATATGGGATGAACACTGAAGCTTTCTTT.

This rearrangement joins TRBV7-9 to TRBJ2-5; TRBD2 is a possible D gene (5 bases). This CDR3 has 13 amino acids. Germline lookup yields CDR1 SEHNR and CDR2 FQNEAQ (reference sequence). With 2 bases removed from V and 3 bases from J, the gap between germline ends came to 7 bases. CDR3 DNA: TGTGCCAGCAGCTTATCCGGGAAAGAGACCCAGTACTTC. Protein sequence: CASSLSGKETQYF. Supplemented by reference TRBV7-9 and TRBJ2-5, the full variable domain reads DTGVSQNPRHKITKRGQNVTFRCDPISEHNRLYWYRQTLGQGPEFLTYFQNEAQLEKSRLLSDRFSAERPKGSFSTLEIQRTEQGDSAMYLCASSLSGKETQYFGPGTRLLVL.

The chain combines TRBV19 with TRBJ2-3, with D maybe TRBD2 (6 bases). Looked up from germline, CDR1 is LNHDA and CDR2 is SQIVND (reference sequence). The V and J ends lost 3 bases and 1 base respectively, with 8 bases between them. The CDR3 has 14 residues. The DNA for the CDR3 is TGTGCCAGTAGTATCCCGGGAGGCACAGATACGCAGTATTTT. The encoded protein is CASSIPGGTDTQYF.

The chain has TRBV24-1 and TRBJ2-5; the D is unclear. V lost 5 bases and J 5 bases, leaving 11 bases between the germline ends. Germline V gene lookup returns CDR1 KGHDR and CDR2 SFDVKD. This CDR3 comprises 13 residues. The CDR3 DNA reads TGTGCCACCAGTGCACCTGGCCCGGAGACCCAGTACTTC. It translates to CATSAPGPETQYF.